This is a list of T cell receptor beta chains from one sample in a study of naive and memory T cell subsets. MiXCR, applied by TCRdb to the 5' RACE reads, yields one record per CDR3 protein. The table lists about 32,000 distinct CDR3 sequences, 16% of them singletons, with 2.6% in the top ten. These receptors were collected from a female donor in good health. Each CDR3 is given with its conserved first and last residue. The order of the fields is clone size, D gene, V gene, J gene, CDR3 DNA, CDR3 protein. A D gene is named only where the DNA matches it firmly. Part of the rows lack a size; the others show once, few, many or a class for expanded clones.

>many|NA|TRBV6-5|TRBJ1-2
TGTGCCAGCAAGACACAGGGATACCCGGAGAACTATGGCTACACCTTC
CASKTQGYPENYGYTF
>many|NA|TRBV20-1|TRBJ2-7
TGCAGTGCTTCCTACAGGGTCCACGAGCAGTACTTC
CSASYRVHEQYF
>NA|NA|TRBV12-3/TRBV12-4|TRBJ1-2
TGTGCCAGCACCTATCTTGGCTATGGCTACACCTTC
CASTYLGYGYTF
>NA|NA|TRBV5-1|TRBJ2-7
TGCGCCAGCAGCTTGGGGCAGGTCTCCTACGAGCAGTACTTC
CASSLGQVSYEQYF
>NA|NA|TRBV7-2|TRBJ1-5
TGTGCCAGCAGCTTAGACTTGGGGGTTCAGCCCCAGCATTTT
CASSLDLGVQPQHF
>many|NA|TRBV6-5|TRBJ1-3
TGTGCCAGCAGTTACTCGAGGGGCAGCTCTGGAAACACCATATATTTT
CASSYSRGSSGNTIYF
>NA|NA|TRBV5-1|TRBJ1-6
TGCGCCAGCAGCGGAGGAGATTATAATTCACCCCTCCACTTT
CASSGGDYNSPLHF
>few|NA|TRBV27|TRBJ2-2
TGTGCCAGCAGTTTATCGTTACGGGGAGGAGAGCTGTTTTTT
CASSLSLRGGELFF
>few|TRBD1|TRBV7-2|TRBJ1-5
TGTGCCAGCAGCTTAGGGGGACAGGTGGAATATCAGCCCCAGCATTTT
CASSLGGQVEYQPQHF
>NA|TRBD1|TRBV18|TRBJ1-2
TGTGCCAGCTCTCTTAAGGGACAGGGGGCAGGTGGCTACACCTTC
CASSLKGQGAGGYTF
>NA|NA|TRBV27|TRBJ2-1
TGTGCCAGCAGCCCCCCGGCGGGGTCGTCCTACAATGAGCAGTTCTTC
CASSPPAGSSYNEQFF
>NA|TRBD1|TRBV11-2|TRBJ2-3
TGTGCCAGCAGCTGGATCGGACAGGGGGCGACAGATACGCAGTATTTT
CASSWIGQGATDTQYF
>many|TRBD1|TRBV29-1|TRBJ1-1
TGCAGCGGGTGGGACAGGGGGAAGACTGAAGCTTTCTTT
CSGWDRGKTEAFF
>many|NA|TRBV7-3|TRBJ1-1
TGTGCCAGCAGCCCTCGAAACAGGGCCCCGAACACTGAAGCTTTCTTT
CASSPRNRAPNTEAFF
>few|TRBD2|TRBV10-3|TRBJ2-1
TGTGCCATCAGTGAGTCGACCAGGCTAGCGGGGGGTAGTAATGAGCAGTTCTTC
CAISESTRLAGGSNEQFF
>few|NA|TRBV5-6|TRBJ2-3
TGTGCCAGCAACCCAGGGGGGGCCAGCACAGATACGCAGTATTTT
CASNPGGASTDTQYF
>few|NA|TRBV3-1|TRBJ1-1
TGTGCCAGCAGCCAAGATTTTGCCAGGCGGGCTGAAGCTTTCTTT
CASSQDFARRAEAFF
>many|NA|TRBV29-1|TRBJ2-2
TGCAGCGTCCGCCCCCCGGGACGTAACACCGGGGAGCTGTTTTTT
CSVRPPGRNTGELFF
>NA|NA|TRBV6-2/TRBV6-3|TRBJ1-5
TGTGCCAGCAGTTACTTCTTAGGAGGCCATCAGCCCCAGCATTTT
CASSYFLGGHQPQHF
>few|NA|TRBV10-2|TRBJ1-1
TGCGCCAGCAGTGAGAAGGTGGCGGGGGAGGTGACGGCTTTCTTT
CASSEKVAGEVTAFF
>many|TRBD2|TRBV29-1|TRBJ2-5
TGCAGCGTGGGGGGGACTAGCGGGGAGGTTCGAGAGACCCAGTACTTC
CSVGGTSGEVRETQYF
>few|NA|TRBV29-1|TRBJ2-1
TGCAGCGTTCCGGGCCACAATGAGCAGTTCTTC
CSVPGHNEQFF
>few|NA|TRBV6-6|TRBJ1-1
TGTGCCAGCAGTACCCCCGGGGTGGGTGGCACTGAAGCTTTCTTT
CASSTPGVGGTEAFF
>many|TRBD1|TRBV20-1|TRBJ1-5
TGCAGTGCTAGAGATCCGTGGGACAGCACAATGCAGCCCCAGCATTTT
CSARDPWDSTMQPQHF
>few|TRBD1|TRBV12-3/TRBV12-4|TRBJ2-4
TGTGCCAGCAGTGGGGGAGACAGGGCTCCTGGAAACATTCAGTACTTC
CASSGGDRAPGNIQYF
>many|NA|TRBV6-2/TRBV6-3|TRBJ1-2
TGTGCCAGCAGTTACGGGCAGCCTTTGGATGGCTACACCTTC
CASSYGQPLDGYTF
>many|NA|TRBV5-1|TRBJ1-6
TGCGCCAGCAGCTTGGCCCTGCCTGACGGATCACCCCTCCACTTT
CASSLALPDGSPLHF